This T cell receptor (beta chain) was identified in a study of early T cells in non-severe SARS-CoV-2 infection. Study-level information: Bulk RNA taken from unsorted whole blood was sequenced, leaving chains unpaired.

This CDR3 spans 15 amino acids. Trimming took 3 bases from V and 0 from J, leaving 9 bases between them. Germline CDR1 is LNHNV and CDR2 is YYDKDF (reference sequence). Each cDNA molecule carried a unique molecular identifier. TCRdb independently ran MiXCR on the 5' RACE reads; one entry per CDR3 protein. The table lists 51,000 or so distinct CDR3 sequences, roughly 9.6% of them singletons. The sequence was obtained from an adult who was a healthcare worker with PCR-confirmed SARS-CoV-2 infection or an uninfected control (not recorded which). The sequencing input was whole blood. This sequence joins TRBV15 and TRBJ2-1; D unresolved. CDR3 amino acids: CATSRNSNSYNEQFF. The CDR3 nucleotides are TGTGCCACCAGCAGGAACAGTAACTCCTACAATGAGCAGTTCTTC.